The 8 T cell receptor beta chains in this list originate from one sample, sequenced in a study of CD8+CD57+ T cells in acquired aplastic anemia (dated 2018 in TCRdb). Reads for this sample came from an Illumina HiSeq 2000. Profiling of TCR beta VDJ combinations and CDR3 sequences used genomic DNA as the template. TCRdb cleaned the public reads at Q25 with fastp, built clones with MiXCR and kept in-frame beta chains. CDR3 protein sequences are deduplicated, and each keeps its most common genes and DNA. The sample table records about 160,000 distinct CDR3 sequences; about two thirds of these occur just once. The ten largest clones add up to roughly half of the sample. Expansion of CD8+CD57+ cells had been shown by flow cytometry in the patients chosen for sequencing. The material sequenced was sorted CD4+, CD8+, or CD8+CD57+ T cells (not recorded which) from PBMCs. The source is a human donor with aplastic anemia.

In nucleotides, the CDR3 is TGTGCCACCAGTGATTCGATCCACAATCAGCCCCAGCATTTT. Protein sequence: CATSDSIHNQPQHF. The V and J genes are TRBV24-1 and TRBJ1-5; D gene ambiguous. This CDR3 spans 14 amino acids. Germline assignment: CDR1 KGHDR and CDR2 SFDVKD. Trimming left V 2 bases short and J 3 bases short, with 7 bases between.

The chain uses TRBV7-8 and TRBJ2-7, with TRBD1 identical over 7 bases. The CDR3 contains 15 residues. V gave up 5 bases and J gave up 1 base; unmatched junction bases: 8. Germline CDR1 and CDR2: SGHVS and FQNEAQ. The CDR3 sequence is CASSRGLDRSYEQYF. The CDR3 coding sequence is TGTGCCAGCAGCCGAGGTCTGGACAGGTCCTACGAGCAGTACTTC. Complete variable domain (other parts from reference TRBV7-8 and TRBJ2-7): GAGVSQSPRYKVAKRGQDVALRCDPISGHVSLFWYQQALGQGPEFLTYFQNEAQLDKSGLPSDRFFAERPEGSVSTLKIQRTQQEDSAVYLCASSRGLDRSYEQYFGPGTRLTVT.

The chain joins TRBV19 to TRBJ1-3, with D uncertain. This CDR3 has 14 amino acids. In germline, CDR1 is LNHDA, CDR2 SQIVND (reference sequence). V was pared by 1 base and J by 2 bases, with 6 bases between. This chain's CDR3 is CASSIGRAGNTIYF. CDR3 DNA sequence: TGTGCCAGTAGTATAGGTAGGGCTGGAAACACCATATATTTT.

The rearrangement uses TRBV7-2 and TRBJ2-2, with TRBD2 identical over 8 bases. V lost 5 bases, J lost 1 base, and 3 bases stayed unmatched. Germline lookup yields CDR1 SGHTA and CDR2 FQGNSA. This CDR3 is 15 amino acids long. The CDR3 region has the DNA TGTGCCAGCAGCACCCTAGCGGGGAACACCGGGGAGCTGTTTTTT. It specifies CASSTLAGNTGELFF.

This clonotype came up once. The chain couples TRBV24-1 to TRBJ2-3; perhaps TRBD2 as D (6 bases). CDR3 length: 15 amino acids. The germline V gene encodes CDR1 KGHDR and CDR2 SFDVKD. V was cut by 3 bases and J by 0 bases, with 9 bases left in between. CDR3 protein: CATSDTGTSTDTQYF. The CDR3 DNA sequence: TGTGCCACCAGTGATACCGGGACTAGCACAGATACGCAGTATTTT.

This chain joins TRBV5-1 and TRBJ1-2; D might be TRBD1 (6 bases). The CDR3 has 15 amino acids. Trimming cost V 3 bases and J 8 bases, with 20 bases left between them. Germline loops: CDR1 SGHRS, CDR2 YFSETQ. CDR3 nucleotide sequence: TGCGCCAGCAGCTCCGCGGGTGTCAGGGGAAAAGGCTACACCTTC. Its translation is CASSSAGVRGKGYTF. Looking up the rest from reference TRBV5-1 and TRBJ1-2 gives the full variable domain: KAGVTQTPRYLIKTRGQQVTLSCSPISGHRSVSWYQQTPGQGLQFLFEYFSETQRNKGNFPGRFSGRQFSNSRSEMNVSTLELGDSALYLCASSSAGVRGKGYTFGSGTRLTVV.

CDR3 in amino acids: CASSTSDSYEQYF. DNA of the CDR3: TGTGCCAGCTCCACTAGCGATTCCTACGAGCAGTACTTC. This rearrangement joins TRBV6-6 to TRBJ2-7; TRBD2 matches 7 bases. V lost 8 bases, J lost 1 base, and 5 bases stayed unmatched. The CDR3 is made up of 13 amino acids. Germline V lookup: CDR1 MNHNY, CDR2 SVGAGI (reference sequence).

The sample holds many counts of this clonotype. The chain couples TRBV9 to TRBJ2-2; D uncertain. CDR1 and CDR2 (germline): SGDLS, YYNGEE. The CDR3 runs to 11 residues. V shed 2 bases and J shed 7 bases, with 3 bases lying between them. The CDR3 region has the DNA TGTGCCAGCAGCGTCTACGGGGAGCTGTTTTTT. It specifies CASSVYGELFF.